Presented here are 7 T cell receptor beta chains from one specimen sequenced in a study of T cells after somatic rescue of genetic block. Produced via immunoSEQ multiplex PCR; TCRdb's table is partial and in-frame only. The sample has 85,000 to 100,000 clones, approximately 90% seen once. Sequencing was done on a sample of peripheral blood mononuclear cells (PBMCs). These receptors all come from a woman under 30.

The CDR3 DNA is TGTGCCACCAGCAGAGATATGAATAATCAGCCCCAGCATTTT. This encodes CATSRDMNNQPQHF. The V call is TRBV15, the J call TRBJ1-5, with D uncertain. The germline V gene encodes CDR1 LNHNV and CDR2 YYDKDF (reference sequence). This CDR3 has 14 amino acids. With 0 bases removed from V and 4 bases from J, the gap between germline ends came to 7 bases.

The chain has TRBV18 and TRBJ2-3; D may be TRBD1 or TRBD2 (5 bases each). V shed 5 bases and J shed 4 bases, with 13 bases lying between them. CDR1 is KGHSH, CDR2 LQKENI, per germline. CDR3 length: 14 amino acids. The CDR3 sequence is CASSTSGSADTQYF. CDR3 DNA sequence: TGTGCCAGCTCAACATCAGGGAGCGCAGATACGCAGTATTTT.

J is TRBJ1-5 and V is TRBV5-4; TRBD1 might be the D (5 bases). CDR3 length: 16 residues. With 2 bases removed from V and 1 base from J, the gap between germline ends came to 13 bases. Germline CDR1 and CDR2: SGHNT and YYREEE (reference sequence). The CDR3: CASSFGGGVSNQPQHF. The DNA for the CDR3 is TGTGCCAGCAGCTTCGGTGGGGGGGTCAGCAATCAGCCCCAGCATTTT.

The chain joins TRBV2 to TRBJ2-7; D uncertain. Trimming shortened V by 4 bases and J by 3 bases, and 4 bases separated the two germline ends. The germline gives CDR1 SNHLY, CDR2 FYNNEI. This CDR3 region has 11 residues. The CDR3 bases are TGTGCCAGCAGTGTACGCTACGAGCAGTACTTC. This codes for CASSVRYEQYF.

The V gene is TRBV30, the J gene TRBJ1-1, with unresolved D. V shed 3 bases and J shed 4 bases, with 9 bases lying between them. This CDR3 contains 12 residues. Germline CDR1 reads GTSNPN; CDR2 reads SVGIG (reference sequence). The CDR3 DNA reads TGTGCCTGGAGGGGCGGAAGCACTGAAGCTTTCTTT. The encoded protein is CAWRGGSTEAFF.

The table lists this clone with a few counts. This rearrangement joins TRBV5-1 to TRBJ2-2; D gene ambiguous. The germline V gene has CDR1 SGHRS and CDR2 YFSETQ. V was pared by 6 bases and J by 1 base, with 10 bases between. This CDR3 has 14 residues. The CDR3 is CASTTGGNTGELFF. The CDR3 region has the DNA TGCGCCAGCACGACTGGCGGGAACACCGGGGAGCTGTTTTTT.

The gene calls are TRBV6-5 and TRBJ1-5; a possible D gene is TRBD1 (5 bases). V lost 5 bases and J 7 bases, leaving 15 bases between the germline ends. The CDR3 covers 14 residues. CDR1 is MNHEY, CDR2 SVGAGI, per germline. CDR3 in DNA: TGTGCCAGCAGTCCCGGGGCCCTCGGGCAGCCCCAGCATTTT. Protein product: CASSPGALGQPQHF.